This TCR beta chain appears in the sequencing data of a study of blood T cells in healthy people across ages. This clonotype was counted only a few times. The CDR3 is made up of 17 amino acids. Through a sample-barcoded 5' primer and a J-beta primer mix, a second PCR was run for 7 to 11 cycles. TCRdb reprocessed the 5' RACE reads via MiXCR and lists one record per CDR3 protein. The repertoire holds approximately 760,000 distinct CDR3 sequences, with roughly 25% as singletons. Separately, the same data were catalogued under a study of T cells of mothers and their children.

The clonotype was recovered from a boy aged 10-17 years in good health. J is TRBJ2-5 and V is TRBV12-3 or TRBV12-4; 13 nucleotides line up with TRBD2. TRBJ2-1 matches the DNA end more closely, so the J call is doubtful. The sequenced material came from blood. CDR3: CASSLSRTSGSAGEQFF. Here the CDR3 DNA reads TGTGCCAGCAGTTTATCCCGGACTAGCGGGAGTGCGGGTGAGCAGTTCTTC.